This paragraph covers one T cell receptor beta chain sequence. Profiled with immunoSEQ multiplex PCR; TCRdb holds only in-frame clones, not every one. The sample yields more than 45,000 clones, approximately 90% seen once. The CDR3 runs to 13 residues. V was clipped by 1 base and J by 7 bases, with 8 bases between them. Germline lookup yields CDR1 LNHDA and CDR2 SQIVND (reference sequence). The sample comes from a study of PD-1 blockade in classical Hodgkin lymphoma. Every patient had relapsed following autologous stem cell transplantation, and cohorts differed in brentuximab vedotin exposure. The patients, who had relapsed/refractory classical Hodgkin lymphoma, achieved best responses of complete response, partial response or progressive disease.

The chain combines TRBV19 with TRBJ2-1; D is unresolved. The material sequenced was peripheral blood mononuclear cells (PBMCs), taken before the second cycle of nivolumab. The clonotype originates from a human donor with classical Hodgkin lymphoma. CDR3 sequence reads: CASSIVVRNEQFF. The CDR3 nucleotides read TGTGCCAGTAGTATAGTTGTAAGGAATGAGCAGTTCTTC.